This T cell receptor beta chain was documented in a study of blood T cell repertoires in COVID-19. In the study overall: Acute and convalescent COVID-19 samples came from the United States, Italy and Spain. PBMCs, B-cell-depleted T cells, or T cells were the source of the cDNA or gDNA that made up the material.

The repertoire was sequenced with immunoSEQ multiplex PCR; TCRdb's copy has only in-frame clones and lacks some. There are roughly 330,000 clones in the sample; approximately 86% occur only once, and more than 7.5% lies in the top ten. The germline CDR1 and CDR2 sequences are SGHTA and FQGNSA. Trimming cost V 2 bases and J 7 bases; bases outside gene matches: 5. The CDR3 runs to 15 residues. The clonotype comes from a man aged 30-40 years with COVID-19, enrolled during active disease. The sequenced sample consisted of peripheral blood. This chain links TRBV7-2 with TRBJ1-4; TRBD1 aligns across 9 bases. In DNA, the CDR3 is TGTGCCAGCAGCTTAACGGGACAGGGTGTTGAAAAACTGTTTTTT. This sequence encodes CASSLTGQGVEKLFF.